This TCR beta chain was retrieved from a study of shared clonotypes between healthy human individuals. Germline CDR1 reads ENHRY; CDR2 reads SYGVKD. Trimming shortened V by 0 bases and J by 2 bases, and 8 bases separated the two germline ends. The CDR3 runs to 15 residues. The assay was immunoSEQ multiplex PCR, and TCRdb's table has in-frame clones only and misses some. The table lists roughly 550,000 clones, around 95% of them singletons. CD45RO-negative cells were positively selected for CCR7, leaving out terminally differentiated effector memory CD45RA+ cells. The origin of this receptor is a woman in her 30s in good health. The chain links TRBV10-3 to TRBJ2-1; no firm D call. The sample consisted of naive CD8+ T cells sorted from blood. CDR3 region: CAISESVPAYNEQFF. The CDR3 DNA is TGTGCCATCAGTGAGTCGGTCCCAGCCTACAATGAGCAGTTCTTC.